This T cell receptor (beta chain) was recorded in a study of control samples from healthy donors and cancer patients. Profiled with immunoSEQ multiplex PCR; TCRdb holds only in-frame clones, not every one. The sample lists about 120,000 clones, approximately 90% occurring once. The CDR3 length is 12 residues. Per germline, CDR1 MDHEN and CDR2 SYDVKM. Trimming pared 6 bases from V and 1 base from J, leaving 6 bases between. What was sequenced was blood. The TCR originated in a young man in good health. The chain employs TRBV28 and TRBJ2-5, with unresolved D. CDR3 amino acids: CASSDPQETQYF. CDR3 sequence (DNA): TGTGCCAGCAGCGATCCCCAAGAGACCCAGTACTTC.